This record concerns one T cell receptor (beta chain) sequence. Its cognate antigen has yet to be identified. The record has no base qualities; no much larger clone is one base away. The sample is drawn from a study of cytomegalovirus exposure and HLA in healthy donors (dated by TCRdb to about 2017). For the study in its entirety: An earlier analysis of under 600 of the donors reported approximately 270 Gb of sequence data and roughly 100 million unique TCR beta sequences from 150 million to 200 million T cells. Donor age, sex, ethnicity and CMV serostatus were collected together with the repertoire data. A later genetic analysis used genome-wide SNP genotypes for 398 of the 666 donors, treating that subset as a discovery cohort. Both class I and class II loci were covered by HLA typing, at four-digit resolution. The genetic ancestry cluster associated with self-reported Caucasian donors included roughly four fifths of the roughly 360 genotyped donors. All discovery cohort repertoires had been generated using a single sequencing platform. The T cell repertoires of under 750 subjects were profiled by immunosequencing and related to cytomegalovirus serostatus. In addition to the first cohort of about 650 subjects, a separate validation cohort of 120 different subjects was used. The study combined high-throughput TCR immunosequencing, statistical association of individual TCRs with disease status, and machine learning to predict cytomegalovirus infection status. The study aimed to test whether cataloging public T cell receptors could reveal signatures of past pathogen exposure. On average, roughly 240,000 unique TCR beta nucleotide sequences were sequenced per donor among roughly 430 genotyped donors of the cohort, with around 19% of those sequences being non-productive. The number of typed donors differed by locus: about 620-640 for A, B, C, DRB1 and DQB1; 500 to 550 for DQA1; approximately 600 for DPA1; and around 490 for DPB1. An early release covering 550 to 700 HLA-typed donors comprised about 290 gigabases of sequencing data and approximately 85 million unique TCR sequences. Several DR-DQ haplotypes were handled as single units for association and clustering, since linkage in the cohort was strong. A later analysis re-analyzed previously published TCR beta repertoires from roughly 630 donors and added high-resolution HLA genotyping to study TCR occurrence patterns. Rather than using new phenotypic data, the later analysis identified candidate immune exposures from TCR beta sequences and from how often those sequences occurred across donors. In an earlier analysis of 500 to 650 of the donors, high-throughput TCR beta sequencing was used to judge whether each TCR beta V gene segment behaved as functional or pseudogenic.

Receptors were amplified or captured by the immunoSEQ multiplex PCR assay. The multiplex PCR relied on a mix of 60 forward primers for TCR Vbeta segments and 13 reverse primers for TCR Jbeta segments. The CDR3 region of rearranged TCR beta genes was amplified from genomic DNA with a multiplex PCR assay. The amplified TCR beta libraries were sequenced on the Illumina HiSeq System as 87-base-pair reads. Per the authors' processing: In a later analysis, about 80 million unique TCR beta chains were counted across the 500 to 850 repertoires, and roughly 9.9 million of these chains were shared by at least two donors. Raw reads were error-corrected and collapsed into unique sequences by a nearest-neighbor algorithm in which closely related sequences were merged to remove PCR and sequencing errors. Alignment of CDR3 sequences to IMGT reference sequences was used to assign V, D and J gene segments. For a sequence to be retained, at least a six-nucleotide match to both a V gene segment and a J gene segment was required. Rearrangements were classified as productive when the CDR3 lacked stop codons and remained in frame with V and J, and all other rearrangements were classified as non-productive. CDR3 was defined by IMGT convention, running from the second conserved V-encoded cysteine to the conserved J-encoded phenylalanine. The earlier analysis of some 600 of the donors excluded sequences that lacked an unambiguous match to a single V gene segment. An earlier analysis of 587 of the donors called V segments functional above 56.7% productive rearrangements and segregating when the between-donor standard deviation exceeded 5%. To diagnose cytomegalovirus status from the catalog of TCR beta chain sequences, a statistical classification framework was built. In a later analysis, TCR nucleotide sequences were compared against IMGT/GENE-DB human TR gene sequences so that V and J genes could be assigned. The TCRdist pipeline was used in a later analysis to assign CDR3 sequences and most-parsimonious VDJ recombination scenarios. A later analysis defined each TCR beta chain by its CDR3 amino acid sequence plus V-gene family, and excluded reads lacking a unique V-gene family. In a later analysis, around 600 highly shared, low-generation-probability nucleotide sequences were removed to address suspected cross-contamination and a sequencing artifact. In a later analysis, a clonal expansion index was calculated for each public chain from normalized within-repertoire ranks of inferred template counts. In a later analysis, generation probabilities were computed with a VDJ recombination model fitted to out-of-frame rearrangements, and the resulting probabilities were checked against IGoR. In a later analysis, TCR-TCR, TCR-HLA and TCR-CMV co-occurrence was scored with hypergeometric tests, and a repertoire-size bias correction was applied to TCR pairs. To estimate false discovery rates, a later analysis permuted the HLA or CMV assignments 20 times. In a later analysis, co-occurring TCRs were grouped with DBSCAN, and TCRdist sequence similarity was added when clustering was performed within HLA-allele-positive subsets. For co-occurrence clustering, repertoires with fewer than 30,000 or more than 120,000 public chains were excluded, along with about five repertoires with anomalous nucleotide sharing. This is the immuneACCESS table as TCRdb keeps it, with only in-frame sequences that have V and J called. A part of the clones is gone; compared with another copy, unresolved V genes explain less than half, and the rest is unexplained. Clone size and the V and J calls come from that table; the DNA yielded D and trimming. This sample is represented by tens of thousands of clones; 60% to 70% of them were singletons. Less than 9% of the sample is taken by the ten largest.

Findings and caveats that apply to the study as a whole: Because counts were too low, 15 to 20 rarely observed V segments, including chromosome 9 orphons, were left out of the earlier analysis of some 640 of the donors. The classifier was reported to diagnose cytomegalovirus status with high specificity and sensitivity in both the original and validation cohorts. Specific HLA alleles were associated with 16,951 TCR beta sequences at a false discovery rate of 0.05 in a later analysis. Several of the top co-occurrence clusters appeared to be linked to parvovirus B19, influenza, CMV and Epstein-Barr virus, according to a later analysis. In a later analysis, the rate of TCR association differed among HLA loci, with DRB1 alleles having the most associated TCRs and HLA-C alleles having the fewest. When HLA alleles, especially DR and DQ, strongly co-occurred, TCR associations were difficult to assign to individual alleles. A later genetic analysis associated a missense DCLRE1C variant with V-gene and J-gene trimming of TCR beta chains, and an independent cohort replicated the association. In a later analysis, HLA-associated TCR beta chains showed more clonal expansion and lower generation probabilities than non-associated chains that were equally common. Sequencing depth was assumed to be roughly uniform across donors in the presence/absence analyses, though that assumption may not hold. The study gave a list of 150 to 200 TCR beta chains associated with cytomegalovirus. This cohort had only TCR beta chains sequenced, and the lack of alpha or paired-chain data limited which features could be detected. A further reported finding was that TCR beta sequences accurately predicted the HLA-A and HLA-B alleles for most subjects in the first cohort. In a later analysis, most CMV-associated TCR beta chains were found to appear HLA-restricted, with HLA associations seemingly driven largely by CMV exposure. The only immune exposure information available for the cohort was CMV serostatus. A group of highly shared sequence variants was considered likely to be a technical artifact of the sequencing pipeline. According to the authors, the approach could potentially be generalized to other disease states and immunological phenotypes. In a later genetic analysis, fewer N-insertions in productive TCRs were reported among donors in an Asian-associated ancestry cluster than the approximately 670-donor mean. Most TCR sequences were seen in very few donors, while some public TCRs were found in many individuals. Linkage disequilibrium might explain the correlated functional status among segregating V segments, but an unknown experimental factor could not be excluded. In vitro tests confirmed that three of the cytomegalovirus-associated TCR beta chains recognize cytomegalovirus antigens. Because the 87-base-pair reads could not distinguish some IMGT-functional V segments, including TRBV6-2 and TRBV6-3, those segments were excluded. An earlier analysis of roughly 570 of the donors showed that most TCR beta V segments appeared in productive rearrangements either about 90% or about 30% of the time, which broadly matched IMGT annotations. HLA typing was unavailable for some donors at each locus, so association tests used only the typed subset.

Trimming takes 1 base from V and 8 bases from J, and the germline ends sit 16 bases apart. For CDR1 and CDR2, the germline V gene lists SGHRS and YFSETQ. Inclusive of the bounding cysteine and phenylalanine, the CDR3 is 15 residues long. CDR3 DNA is the only sequence kept; it has 45 bases, read in frame from the first base. In total, fewer than 750 healthy bone marrow donors made up the cohort. Cohort members were all nominally healthy when sampled, although unrecorded immune exposures were likely present. The donor tested CMV seropositive and was one of the 289 seropositive cohort members. A peripheral blood sample was provided by each donor, and peripheral blood mononuclear cells were used for TCR beta sequencing. Genomic DNA extraction from the blood cell samples was performed with the Qiagen DNeasy Blood Extraction Kit.

Sequencing was performed on PBMCs. This TCR was sampled from a man aged 40-49 years in good health and CMV-seropositive. The chain uses TRBV5-1 and TRBJ1-3; the D gene assignment is ambiguous. The sequence in DNA is TGCGCCAGCAGCTTGAGGACCGGGAATCTGGACACCATATATTTT. Translated, this gives CASSLRTGNLDTIYF.